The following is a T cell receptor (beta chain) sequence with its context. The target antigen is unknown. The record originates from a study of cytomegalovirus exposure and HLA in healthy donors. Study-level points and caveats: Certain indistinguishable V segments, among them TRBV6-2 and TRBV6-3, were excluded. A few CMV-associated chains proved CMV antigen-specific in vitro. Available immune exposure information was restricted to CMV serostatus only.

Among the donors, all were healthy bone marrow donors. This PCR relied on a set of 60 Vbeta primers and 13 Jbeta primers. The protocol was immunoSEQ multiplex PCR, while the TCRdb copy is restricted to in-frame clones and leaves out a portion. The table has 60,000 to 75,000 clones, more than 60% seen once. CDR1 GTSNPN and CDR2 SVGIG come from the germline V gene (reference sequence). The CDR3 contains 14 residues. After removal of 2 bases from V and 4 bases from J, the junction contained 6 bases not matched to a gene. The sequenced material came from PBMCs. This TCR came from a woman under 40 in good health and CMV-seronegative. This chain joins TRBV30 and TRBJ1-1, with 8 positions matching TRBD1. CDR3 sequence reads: CAWSFRQGSTEAFF. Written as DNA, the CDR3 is TGTGCCTGGAGTTTTAGACAGGGGTCCACTGAAGCTTTCTTT.